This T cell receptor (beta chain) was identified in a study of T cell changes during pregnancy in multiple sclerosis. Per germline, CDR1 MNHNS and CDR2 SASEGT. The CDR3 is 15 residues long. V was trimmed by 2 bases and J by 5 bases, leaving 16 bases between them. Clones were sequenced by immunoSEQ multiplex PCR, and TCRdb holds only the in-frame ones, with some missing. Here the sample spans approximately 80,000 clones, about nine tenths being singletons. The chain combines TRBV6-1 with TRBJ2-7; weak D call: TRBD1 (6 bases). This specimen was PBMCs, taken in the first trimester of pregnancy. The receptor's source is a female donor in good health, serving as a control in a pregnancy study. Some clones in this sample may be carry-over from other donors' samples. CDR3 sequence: CASSESPQGYHEQYF. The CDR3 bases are TGTGCCAGCAGTGAATCCCCACAGGGATACCACGAGCAGTACTTC.